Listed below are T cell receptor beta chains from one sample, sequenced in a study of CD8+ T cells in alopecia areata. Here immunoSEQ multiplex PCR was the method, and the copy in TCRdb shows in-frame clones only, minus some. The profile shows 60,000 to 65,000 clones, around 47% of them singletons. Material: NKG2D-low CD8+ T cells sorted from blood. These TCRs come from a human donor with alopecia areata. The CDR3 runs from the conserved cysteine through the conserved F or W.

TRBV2	CASEADTQYF
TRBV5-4	CASSGDRSEQYF
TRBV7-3	CASSFGYEQFF
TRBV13	CASSLPGQTETQYF
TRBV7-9	CASSPTGGSYEQYF
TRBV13	CASSLIPDEQYF
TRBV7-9	CASSTPGPKGETQYF
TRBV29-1	CSVETGTSGSYEQFF
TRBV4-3	CASSQAYWDNEQYF
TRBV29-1	CSVEDRFNEQYF
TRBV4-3	CASSQGTGPSYEQYF
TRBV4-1	CASSQGVRAGQPQHF
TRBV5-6	CASVSGSSYNEQFF
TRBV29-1	CSVEDLSGRGYGYTF
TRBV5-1	CASSLERGPLRTEAFF
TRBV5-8	CASSQASSEGQETQYF
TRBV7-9	CASSLPGTGDYEQYF
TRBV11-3	CASSLDYGHEQFF
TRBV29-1	CSVSGTSSYEQYF
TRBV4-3	CASSQELRLSEQFF